This entry lists 23 T cell receptor beta chains sequenced from one sample in a study of T-cell reconstitution after alpha-beta-depleted transplantation in children. It was with unique molecular identifiers that the TCRbeta library was prepared. Via MiXCR, TCRdb re-called the PCR reads, giving one row per CDR3 protein. The sample lists under 350,000 distinct CDR3 sequences, roughly 9.5% occurring once. This sample comprised PBMCs from the stem cell graft donor, obtained from the stem cell graft. The origin of the receptors is a human donor who donated a stem cell graft to a child with SCID.

The V call is TRBV11-2, the J call TRBJ2-1; 10 bases fit TRBD2. CDR1 SGHAT and CDR2 FQNNGV come from the germline V gene. This CDR3 is 15 amino acids long. The junction had 7 bases not matched to a gene; V was cut back by 4 bases and J by 7 bases. The DNA of the CDR3 is TGTGCCAGCAGCTCCAGCGGGGGGGCGAGGAATGAGCAGTTCTTC. This translates into CASSSSGGARNEQFF.

As for this clonotype: A much larger clone sits a single nucleotide away, making a read error possible. This rearrangement joins TRBV10-3 to TRBJ2-1, with D uncertain. CDR1 is ENHRY and CDR2 is SYGVKD in the germline V gene. CDR3 length: 12 residues. V lost 3 bases and J 16 bases, leaving 16 bases between the germline ends. This CDR3 reads CAISDIRSIPFF. CDR3 sequence (DNA): TGTGCCATCAGTGACATTAGGTCTATACCTTTCTTC.

The chain links TRBV12-3 or TRBV12-4 to TRBJ1-1, with 7 positions matching TRBD1. Trimming cost V 6 bases and J 4 bases; bases outside gene matches: 11. The CDR3 contains 15 residues. CDR3 sequence (DNA): TGTGCCAGCAGCCCGAGTCGGGGACAGATCACTGAAGCTTTCTTT. This sequence encodes CASSPSRGQITEAFF.

The rearrangement joins TRBV5-6 to TRBJ2-5; D is uncertain. The CDR3 runs 15 residues. The V gene lost 1 base and the J gene lost 3 bases, with 13 bases spanning the gap. Germline lookup yields CDR1 SGHDT and CDR2 YYEEEE. This CDR3 reads CASSLYGRTEETQYF. CDR3 DNA sequence: TGTGCCAGCAGCTTGTACGGCCGGACCGAAGAGACCCAGTACTTC.

This clonotype was seen more than once but under ten times. The rearrangement joins TRBV12-3 or TRBV12-4 to TRBJ1-5; no clear D. Trimming left V 3 bases short and J 6 bases short, with 12 bases between. The CDR3 loop spans 14 amino acids. CDR3 bases: TGTGCCAGCAGTTTGAGTGAGGTCGGTCAGCCCCAGCATTTT. This codes for CASSLSEVGQPQHF.

The CDR3 region is CASSYSGLVGTAEAFF. DNA of the CDR3: TGTGCCAGCAGTTACTCAGGGTTAGTGGGGACGGCTGAAGCTTTCTTT. The chain employs TRBV6-5 and TRBJ1-1; tentative D call: TRBD1 (5 bases). Germline values: CDR1 MNHEY, CDR2 SVGAGI. The CDR3 covers 16 residues. V was pared by 0 bases and J by 6 bases, with 17 bases between.

This rearrangement joins TRBV20-1 to TRBJ1-1, with 7 bases matching TRBD1. The length of the CDR3 is 13 residues. V lost 5 bases to trimming and J lost 7 bases; unmatched junction nucleotides: 10. In germline, CDR1 is DFQATT, CDR2 SNEGSKA (reference sequence). CDR3: CSALARRQGEAFF. The DNA for the CDR3 is TGCAGTGCTCTCGCTCGACGACAGGGTGAAGCTTTCTTT.

The chain recombines TRBV10-3 with TRBJ1-4; 8 bases fit TRBD1. Germline V gene data show CDR1 as ENHRY and CDR2 as SYGVKD. J lost 8 bases, V lost 8 bases, and 7 bases had no gene match. The CDR3 is 13 residues long. The CDR3 nucleotides read TGTGCCATCTCGGACAGGGTTGGGGAAAAACTGTTTTTT. Protein sequence: CAISDRVGEKLFF.

This clonotype showed up many times. This rearrangement joins TRBV10-3 to TRBJ2-3; 10 nucleotides match TRBD2. This CDR3 contains 19 residues. V was pared by 7 bases and J by 0 bases, with 16 bases of the junction left unmatched. The germline CDR1 and CDR2 sequences are ENHRY and SYGVKD. The CDR3 region has the DNA TGTGCCATCAAGGACTTTAGCGGGGGGCTCGATCTGAGCACAGATACGCAGTATTTT. Amino acids: CAIKDFSGGLDLSTDTQYF.

This clonotype has ten or more counts. The rearrangement joins TRBV24-1 to TRBJ2-3; unclear D gene. Germline V gives CDR1 KGHDR, CDR2 SFDVKD. The CDR3 sequence is 14 residues long. The germline V and J ends were trimmed by 1 base and 8 bases, with 12 bases remaining between them. The DNA of the CDR3 is TGTGCCACCAGTGATTTTCCCAGGAGTAGTACGCAGTATTTT. Protein product: CATSDFPRSSTQYF.

This clonotype has a handful of counts. The CDR3 region has the DNA TGTGCCAGCTCACCACTCCTGACAGCGGAAGAGACCCAGTACTTC. Protein product: CASSPLLTAEETQYF. This chain uses TRBV18 with TRBJ2-5; the D call may be TRBD1 or TRBD2 (5 bases each). The CDR3 consists of 15 residues. Trimming shortened V by 1 base and J by 3 bases, and 12 bases separated the two germline ends. Germline CDR1 reads KGHSH; CDR2 reads LQKENI.

V gene TRBV10-3 combines with J gene TRBJ2-3; 11 bases are shared with TRBD2. The CDR3 consists of 13 residues. Looked up from germline, CDR1 is ENHRY and CDR2 is SYGVKD. With 11 bases clipped from V and 4 bases from J, the junction kept 5 bases outside the gene matches. The CDR3 loop reads CASGTSGSDTQYF. DNA of the CDR3: TGTGCCTCAGGGACTAGCGGATCAGATACGCAGTATTTT.

V usage is TRBV6-1 and J usage is TRBJ2-1; 10 bases agree with TRBD2. The CDR3 totals 18 residues. V dropped 6 bases and J dropped 1; count of bases not matched to a gene: 12. Germline CDR1 reads MNHNS; CDR2 reads SASEGT. CDR3 sequence: CASSPLLAGGHSYNEQFF. CDR3 in DNA: TGTGCCAGCAGCCCCCTATTAGCGGGGGGCCATTCCTACAATGAGCAGTTCTTC.

The chain employs TRBV20-1 and TRBJ1-1, with D tentatively TRBD1 (5 bases). Germline assignment: CDR1 DFQATT and CDR2 SNEGSKA (reference sequence). V was cut by 6 bases and J by 0 bases, with 23 bases left in between. The CDR3 loop spans 17 amino acids. CDR3 sequence (DNA): TGCAGTGCAATACTACAGATACCAGGGTCCATGAACACTGAAGCTTTCTTT. This codes for CSAILQIPGSMNTEAFF.

The sample holds a few counts of this clonotype. The chain uses TRBV14 and TRBJ2-3; TRBD2 matches at 7 bases. The CDR3 runs 16 residues. V shed 0 bases and J 3 bases; nucleotides not matched to a gene: 6. CDR1 is SGHDN and CDR2 is FVKESK in the germline V gene. CDR3 bases: TGTGCCAGCAGCCAAGAACGCGGGGGTCGGACAGATACGCAGTATTTT. It codes for CASSQERGGRTDTQYF.

This clonotype turned up a few times. V and J are TRBV6-5 and TRBJ2-5, with a possible D match to TRBD1 (5 bases). CDR3 length equals 16 residues. Between the trimmed V and J ends, which lost 2 bases and 5 bases, there was a span of 18 bases. Germline assignment: CDR1 MNHEY and CDR2 SVGAGI. DNA of the CDR3: TGTGCCAGCAGTTACCGTGTCCAGGGAAGGTGGGAGACCCAGTACTTC. It specifies CASSYRVQGRWETQYF.

Only a few counts were recorded for this clonotype. The V gene is TRBV10-3, the J gene TRBJ1-2, with D hard to call. V was cut by 7 bases and J by 6 bases, with 9 bases left in between. This CDR3 has 11 residues. Per the germline V gene, CDR1 is ENHRY and CDR2 is SYGVKD. CDR3 residues: CAINEGDGYTF. The CDR3 DNA reads as TGTGCCATCAATGAAGGTGATGGCTACACCTTC.

This clonotype was seen many times. This chain links TRBV6-5 with TRBJ2-5; D call uncertain. Per germline, CDR1 MNHEY and CDR2 SVGAGI. The V end was cut by 0 bases, the J end by 0 bases, with 11 bases between. The CDR3 length is 16 residues. The CDR3 loop reads CASSYSRLMYQETQYF. CDR3 coding DNA: TGTGCCAGCAGTTACTCGAGGCTGATGTACCAAGAGACCCAGTACTTC.

The gene calls are TRBV7-2 and TRBJ2-7, with 11 positions matching TRBD2. Per germline, CDR1 SGHTA and CDR2 FQGNSA. The V segment lost 5 bases and the J segment 3 bases; nucleotides outside the gene matches: 12. CDR3 length equals 17 residues. CDR3 in DNA: TGTGCCAGCAGCCTCCTAGCGGGAGGATTCTCGAGCTACGAGCAGTACTTC. Protein sequence: CASSLLAGGFSSYEQYF. Filled out from reference TRBV7-2 and TRBJ2-7, the complete variable domain reads GAGVSQSPSNKVTEKGKDVELRCDPISGHTALYWYRQSLGQGLEFLIYFQGNSAPDKSGLPSDRFSAERTGGSVSTLTIQRTQQEDSAVYLCASSLLAGGFSSYEQYFGPGTRLTVT.

CDR3 sequence (DNA): TGCAGTGCTAGAGGACAGGGGGCGAGCTCCTACGAGCAGTACTTC. It is translated as CSARGQGASSYEQYF. The chain recombines TRBV20-1 with TRBJ2-7; TRBD1 aligns across 10 bases. Germline trimming cut 1 base from V and 0 bases from J; bases unmatched to any gene: 3. The CDR3 runs to 15 residues. Germline V gene data show CDR1 as DFQATT and CDR2 as SNEGSKA (reference sequence).

This chain uses TRBV24-1 with TRBJ2-3; 7 bases fit TRBD1. V dropped 9 bases and J dropped 4; count of bases not matched to a gene: 6. CDR3 length equals 13 residues. Germline V CDR1 and CDR2: KGHDR, SFDVKD. CDR3 sequence (DNA): TGTGCCACCCAGGGGGAAGGGGCAGATACGCAGTATTTT. It translates to CATQGEGADTQYF.

This clonotype was found many times. The rearrangement uses TRBV10-3 and TRBJ2-2; 8 bases line up with TRBD1. Germline assignment: CDR1 ENHRY and CDR2 SYGVKD. This CDR3 comprises 14 residues. V dropped 1 base and J dropped 13; count of bases not matched to a gene: 8. The CDR3, as DNA: TGTGCCATCAGTGAGTTGGCCAGGGGGCAAAGGCTGTTTTTT. It codes for CAISELARGQRLFF.

This clonotype was detected only a few times. The rearrangement links TRBV7-9 to TRBJ2-5; D gene unclear. CDR1 is SEHNR, CDR2 FQNEAQ, per germline (reference sequence). The CDR3 is made up of 11 amino acids. V gave up 10 bases and J gave up 1 base, with 7 bases separating them. The CDR3 protein is CATLVQETQYF. Here the CDR3 DNA reads TGTGCCACCCTAGTCCAAGAGACCCAGTACTTC.